This T cell receptor beta chain was sequenced for a study of T cells in localized non-small cell lung cancer (dated by TCRdb to the early 2020s). At the level of the whole study: The study analyzed T cell repertoires of over 200 early-stage NSCLC patients, comparing tumors and uninvolved tumor-adjacent lungs. The cohort consisted of under 300 treatment-naive NSCLC patients whose localized lung tumors had been resected. The mean age of the NSCLC patients was under 70 years, with fewer than 150 men and 107 women.

The immunoSEQ Assay was used to sequence TCR beta CDR3 regions from DNA. As for the authors' bioinformatics: T cell density was computed as TCR beta template counts normalized to usable DNA estimated by amplifying housekeeping genes. Using the preseqR package, richness was estimated by extrapolating to 120,000 templates for tissue samples and 400,000 templates for PBMC samples. Clonality was taken to be one minus Pielou's evenness. To identify tissue-enriched TCRs, differential abundance testing was run on productive amino-acid clonotypes with a minimum total count of 5 and an alpha of 0.1. The Jaccard Index and the Morisita Overlap Index were used to measure how much the repertoires overlapped between compartments. GLIPH clustered TCR beta CDR3s with public tetramer-defined viral CDR3s; viral motifs required at least three viral sequences plus V-gene enrichment. The table comes from immuneACCESS by way of TCRdb, which keeps in-frame sequences with V and J called. Part of the clones is missing from these tables; in studies checked, under half for an unresolved V gene and the rest for unknown reasons. The D gene and trimming were derived from the DNA, and the V and J assignments and clone size from that table. This sample gives about 78,000 clones in total; 84% of them show up just once. Roughly 3% of the sample is in the top ten clones.

Broader findings and caveats from the paper: A median of 57 of the top 100 tumor clones turned up in the paired uninvolved adjacent lung, and some 27 of those clones also ranked among the top 100 of that same adjacent lung. Higher blood T cell density associated with longer overall survival, while higher adjacent-lung clonality associated with shorter survival. Because the study design was exploratory, TCR variables were selected using unadjusted p-values without false-discovery rate correction. The highest T cell clonality was observed in uninvolved tumor-adjacent lung, where clonality exceeded that of tumor, suggesting that antigenic responses were more focused in uninvolved tumor-adjacent lung. Because multi-region tumor sequencing was not performed, intratumor heterogeneity could not be ruled out.

Per the germline V gene (reference sequence), MNHNY is the CDR1 and SVGAGI is the CDR2. The junction carries 18 bases between V and J, which are trimmed by 4 bases and 6 bases respectively. From cysteine to phenylalanine, the CDR3 is 15 amino acids long. The only DNA kept is the CDR3, 45 bases in frame from the first base. At diagnosis, tumor, uninvolved tumor-adjacent lung and peripheral blood were collected and then preserved as a mix of FFPE and fresh-frozen material. For TCR repertoire profiling, blood samples were analyzed in the form of peripheral blood mononuclear cells. In the case of this clone: The antigen it recognizes is unknown. No base quality values were provided; no much bigger clone lies one nucleotide off.

Recombination connected TRBV6-6 to TRBJ1-1; the D region possibly corresponds to TRBD1 (5 bases align). The TCR comes from a man between 35 and 75 years old with stage I lung adenocarcinoma. Source: peripheral blood, taken before any cancer treatment. The CDR3 protein sequence reads: CASSSRLGGVPEAFF. The sequence in DNA is TGTGCCAGCAGTTCCAGACTGGGGGGGGTCCCTGAAGCTTTCTTT.